The rows below give T cell receptor beta chains drawn from one sample of a study of T cells in Graves' hyperthyroidism and ophthalmopathy. TCRdb redid the calling of the multiplex PCR reads with MiXCR, one entry per CDR3 protein. This sample carries about 200,000 distinct CDR3 sequences, around 16% of them seen once, and the ten largest clones take around 52%. Sequencing was done on a sample of blood. Receptor source: a woman aged 50 to 65 with Graves' hyperthyroidism. Each CDR3 is given with its conserved first and last residue. Each record gives: V gene, CDR3 protein.

TRBV7-9 | CASSLVTVNDGYTF
TRBV11-2 | CASSPLGNTDTQYF
TRBV11-2 | CASSLEQGGHQPQHF
TRBV12-5 | CASGFDNEQFF
TRBV30 | CAREGGGNQPQHF
TRBV20-1 | CSGWDDSYEQYF
TRBV11-2 | CASSLAATSYNSPLHF
TRBV29-1 | CSVEDSRYEQYF
TRBV18 | CASSTAGTSGTGSQYF
TRBV18 | CASSPAGGASYGYTF
TRBV6-2/TRBV6-3 | CASSSADHRSNQPQHF
TRBV6-1 | CASTRGQGQVDTQYF
TRBV5-8 | CASGKQGSQPQHF
TRBV20-1 | CSASGTEVYGSGNTIYF
TRBV19 | CASSFHSSNTEAFF
TRBV7-9 | CASRTSGGGWEQYF
TRBV10-3 | CASAPAGGLGEQYF
TRBV18 | CASSPRPDYGYTF
TRBV19 | CASSIPGGLLSGANVLTF
TRBV29-1 | CSASTNLRAGNTIYF
TRBV7-8 | CASSSRGRENSPLHF
TRBV19 | CASSISLSSSNQPQHF
TRBV19 | CASSIPYDTGELFF
TRBV9 | CASSERLQTGELFF
TRBV15 | CATSRDGQTQYF
TRBV5-1 | CASSVRQGLNYEQYF
TRBV29-1 | CSVGHVGGEQFF
TRBV20-1 | CSAPDRQRVEQYF
TRBV5-1 | CASSSMGQGNTEAFF
TRBV2 | CASSEVRGQGNTIYF
TRBV5-8 | CASSLSWSYPFSYEQYF
TRBV11-3 | CASSSPDRGNSPLHF
TRBV28 | CASSSGQKKLFF
TRBV3-1 | CASSQGFAEAFF